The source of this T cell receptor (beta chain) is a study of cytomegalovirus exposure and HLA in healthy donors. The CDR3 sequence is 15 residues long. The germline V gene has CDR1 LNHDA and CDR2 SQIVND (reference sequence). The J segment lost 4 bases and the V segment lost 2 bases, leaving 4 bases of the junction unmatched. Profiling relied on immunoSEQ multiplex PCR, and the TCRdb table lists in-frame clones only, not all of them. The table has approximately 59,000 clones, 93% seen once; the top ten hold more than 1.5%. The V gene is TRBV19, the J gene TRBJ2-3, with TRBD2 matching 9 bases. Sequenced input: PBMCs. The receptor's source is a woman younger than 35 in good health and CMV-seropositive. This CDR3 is CASSISSGAADTQYF. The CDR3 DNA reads TGTGCCAGTAGTATATCTAGCGGGGCAGCAGATACGCAGTATTTT.